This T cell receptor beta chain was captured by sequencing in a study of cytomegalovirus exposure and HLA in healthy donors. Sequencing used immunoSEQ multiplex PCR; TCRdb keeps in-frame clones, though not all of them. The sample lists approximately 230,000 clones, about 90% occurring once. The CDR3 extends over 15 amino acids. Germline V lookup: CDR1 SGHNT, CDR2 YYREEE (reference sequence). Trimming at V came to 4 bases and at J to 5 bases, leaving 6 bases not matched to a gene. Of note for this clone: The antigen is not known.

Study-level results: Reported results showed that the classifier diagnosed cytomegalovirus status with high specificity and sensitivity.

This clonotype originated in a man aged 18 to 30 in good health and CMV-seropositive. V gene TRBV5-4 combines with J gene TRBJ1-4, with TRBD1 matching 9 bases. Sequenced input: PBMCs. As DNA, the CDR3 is TGTGCCAGCAGCGTCACAGGGGGCGCGAATGAAAAACTGTTTTTT. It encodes CASSVTGGANEKLFF.